One sample yielded the 4 T cell receptor beta chains listed below, sequenced in a study of early T cells in non-severe SARS-CoV-2 infection. MiXCR, run by TCRdb on the 5' RACE reads, gives a single entry per CDR3 protein. The profile shows roughly 60,000 distinct CDR3 sequences, under 8.5% of them singletons. The sequencing used whole blood, collected at baseline. These receptors all come from an adult who was a healthcare worker with PCR-confirmed SARS-CoV-2 infection or an uninfected control (not recorded which).

The chain carries TRBV29-1 and TRBJ1-1; D unresolved. Per the germline V gene, CDR1 is SQVTM and CDR2 is ANQGSEA. Trimming removed 5 bases from V and 2 bases from J, with 12 bases in between. The CDR3 consists of 13 residues. The CDR3 loop is CSVSRGTNTEAFF. CDR3 sequence (DNA): TGCAGCGTTTCCCGGGGAACAAACACTGAAGCTTTCTTT.

This clonotype was picked up many times. V gene TRBV2 combines with J gene TRBJ1-5; D not resolved. Germline lookup yields CDR1 SNHLY and CDR2 FYNNEI. The CDR3 spans 14 residues. Trimming shortened V by 3 bases and J by 4 bases, and 10 bases separated the two germline ends. Written as DNA, the CDR3 is TGTGCCAGCAGTGAGAGACACGAAAATCAGCCCCAGCATTTT. As protein: CASSERHENQPQHF.

This clonotype showed up many times. The chain couples TRBV7-2 to TRBJ1-4, with a tentative D call TRBD1 (5 bases). Germline CDR1 and CDR2: SGHTA and FQGNSA. Trimming took 3 bases from V and 0 from J, leaving 8 bases between them. This CDR3 region has 15 residues. CDR3 loop: CASSLQGATNEKLFF. The CDR3 DNA sequence: TGTGCCAGCAGCTTGCAGGGAGCAACTAATGAAAAACTGTTTTTT.

This clonotype was found many times. This chain links TRBV7-2 with TRBJ2-1; 8 positions agree with TRBD1. CDR3 length: 14 residues. Germline values: CDR1 SGHTA, CDR2 FQGNSA. V trimming: 0 bases; J trimming: 12 bases; junction bases outside the gene matches: 7. The chain's CDR3 is CASSLAPDRVGQFF. CDR3 nucleotides: TGTGCCAGCAGCTTAGCCCCGGACAGGGTTGGGCAGTTCTTC.